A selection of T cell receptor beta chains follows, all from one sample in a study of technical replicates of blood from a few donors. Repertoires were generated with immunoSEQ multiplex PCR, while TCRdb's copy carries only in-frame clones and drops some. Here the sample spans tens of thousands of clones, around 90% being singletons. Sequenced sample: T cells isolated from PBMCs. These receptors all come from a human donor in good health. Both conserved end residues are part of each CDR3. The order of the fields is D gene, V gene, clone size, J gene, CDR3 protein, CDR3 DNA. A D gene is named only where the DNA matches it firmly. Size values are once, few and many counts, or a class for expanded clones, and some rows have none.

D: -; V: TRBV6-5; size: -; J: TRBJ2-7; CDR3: CASRRGGAIGNEQYF; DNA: TGTGCCAGCAGGCGAGGGGGTGCGATTGGAAACGAGCAGTACTTC
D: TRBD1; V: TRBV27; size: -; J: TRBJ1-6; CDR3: CASSLGTGNSPLHF; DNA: TGTGCCAGCAGTCTCGGGACAGGGAATTCACCCCTCCACTTT
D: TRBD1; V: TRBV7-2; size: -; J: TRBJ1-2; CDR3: CASSPRTGDGYTF; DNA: TGTGCCAGCAGCCCAAGGACAGGGGATGGCTACACCTTC
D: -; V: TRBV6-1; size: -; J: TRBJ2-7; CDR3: CASTQTGLFYEQYF; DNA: TGTGCCAGCACTCAAACGGGACTCTTCTACGAGCAGTACTTC
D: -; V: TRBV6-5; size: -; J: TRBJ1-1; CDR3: CASSYSSAGTEAFF; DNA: TGTGCCAGCAGTTACTCGTCTGCGGGCACTGAAGCTTTCTTT
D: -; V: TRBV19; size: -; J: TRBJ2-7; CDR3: CASSISGTNPRNEQYF; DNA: TGTGCCAGTAGTATCAGTGGGACAAACCCTAGGAACGAGCAGTACTTC
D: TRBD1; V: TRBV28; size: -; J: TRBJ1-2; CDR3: CASSFGQGAYGYTF; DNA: TGTGCCAGCAGCTTCGGACAGGGTGCCTATGGCTACACCTTC
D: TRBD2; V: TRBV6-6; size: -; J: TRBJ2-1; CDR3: CASSYSTRLAKNEQFF; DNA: TGTGCCAGCAGTTACAGTACGAGACTAGCGAAGAATGAGCAGTTCTTC
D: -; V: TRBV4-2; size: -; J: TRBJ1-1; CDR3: CASSQGYRGSNTEAFF; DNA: TGTGCCAGCAGCCAAGGGTATCGGGGGTCTAACACTGAAGCTTTCTTT
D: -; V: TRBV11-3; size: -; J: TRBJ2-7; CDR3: CASSSPTESSYEQYF; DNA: TGTGCCAGCAGTTCACCGACAGAGAGCTCCTACGAGCAGTACTTC
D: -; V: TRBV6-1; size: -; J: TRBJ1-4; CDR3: CASQDDAEKLFF; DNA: TGTGCCAGTCAGGATGACGCTGAAAAACTGTTTTTT
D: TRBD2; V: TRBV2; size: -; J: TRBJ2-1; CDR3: CASSDPAGVENEQFF; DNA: TGTGCCAGCAGTGACCCAGCGGGGGTGGAGAATGAGCAGTTCTTC
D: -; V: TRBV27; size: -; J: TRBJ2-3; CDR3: CASSIGQTLTDTQYF; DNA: TGTGCCAGCAGCATAGGACAGACCCTCACAGATACGCAGTATTTT
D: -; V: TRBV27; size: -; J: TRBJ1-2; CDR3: CASRPRGIYGYTF; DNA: TGTGCCAGCAGACCCCGGGGGATATATGGCTACACCTTC
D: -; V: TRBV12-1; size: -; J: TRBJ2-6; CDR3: CASSFEETSGRKDAGANVLTF; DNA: TGTGCCAGCAGCTTTGAAGAGACTAGCGGGAGAAAAGACGCTGGGGCCAACGTCCTGACTTTC
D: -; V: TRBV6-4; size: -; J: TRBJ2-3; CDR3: CASAVGATDTQYF; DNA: TGTGCCAGTGCGGTGGGGGCGACAGATACGCAGTATTTT
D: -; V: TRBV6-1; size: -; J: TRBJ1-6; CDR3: CASSEAITVYNSPLHF; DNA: TGTGCCAGCAGTGAAGCGATAACAGTGTATAATTCACCCCTCCACTTT
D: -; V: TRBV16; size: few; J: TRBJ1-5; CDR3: CASSREEIASNQPQHF; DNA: TGTGCCAGCAGCCGAGAGGAGATTGCGAGCAATCAGCCCCAGCATTTT
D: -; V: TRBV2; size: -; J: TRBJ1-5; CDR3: CASSAVGNQPQHF; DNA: TGTGCCAGCAGTGCGGTCGGGAATCAGCCCCAGCATTTT
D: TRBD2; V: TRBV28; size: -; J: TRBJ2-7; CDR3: CASSLSAGLRSYEQYF; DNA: TGTGCCAGCAGTTTAAGTGCGGGACTACGCTCCTACGAGCAGTACTTC
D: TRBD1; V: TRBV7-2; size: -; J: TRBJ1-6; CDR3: CASSPRDRTYNSPLHF; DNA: TGTGCCAGCAGCCCGAGGGACAGGACGTATAATTCACCCCTCCACTTT
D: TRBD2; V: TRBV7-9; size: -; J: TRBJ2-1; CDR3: CASSSPARASGSSYNEQFF; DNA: TGTGCCAGCAGCTCCCCCGCTAGGGCTAGCGGGAGCTCCTACAATGAGCAGTTCTTC
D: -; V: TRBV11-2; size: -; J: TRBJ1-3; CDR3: CASSLSEGYGNTIYF; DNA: TGTGCCAGCAGCTTATCGGAGGGGTATGGAAACACCATATATTTT
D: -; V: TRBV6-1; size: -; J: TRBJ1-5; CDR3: CASSVKQGSGNQPQHF; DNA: TGTGCCAGCAGTGTCAAGCAGGGGTCTGGCAATCAGCCCCAGCATTTT
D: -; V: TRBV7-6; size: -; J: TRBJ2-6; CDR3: CASSSYRGSLGANVLTF; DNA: TGTGCCAGCAGCTCCTACAGAGGGAGCCTCGGGGCCAACGTCCTGACTTTC
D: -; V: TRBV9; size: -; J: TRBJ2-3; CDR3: CASSVAGGYSTDTQYF; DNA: TGTGCCAGCAGCGTAGCCGGCGGGTATAGCACAGATACGCAGTATTTT
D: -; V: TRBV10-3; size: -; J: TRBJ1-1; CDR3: CAITAEAANTEAFF; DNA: TGTGCCATCACTGCGGAGGCCGCGAACACTGAAGCTTTCTTT
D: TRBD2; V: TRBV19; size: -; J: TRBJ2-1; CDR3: CASSRLAGPVSYNEQFF; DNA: TGTGCCAGTAGTCGTCTAGCGGGCCCGGTATCCTACAATGAGCAGTTCTTC
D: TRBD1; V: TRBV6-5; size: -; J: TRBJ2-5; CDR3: CASSSTGVGTQYF; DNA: TGTGCCAGCAGTTCCACAGGGGTGGGGACCCAGTACTTC
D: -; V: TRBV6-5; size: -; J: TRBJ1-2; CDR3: CASSLGRNYGYTF; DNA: TGTGCCAGCAGTCTCGGGAGAAACTATGGCTACACCTTC
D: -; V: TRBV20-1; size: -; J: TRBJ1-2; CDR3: CSAATVYGYTF; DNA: TGCAGTGCGGCGACAGTCTATGGCTACACCTTC
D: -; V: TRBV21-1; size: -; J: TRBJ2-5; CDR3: CASSLPVGRRETQYF; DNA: TGTGCCAGCAGCCTCCCCGTCGGGAGGCGGGAGACCCAGTACTTC
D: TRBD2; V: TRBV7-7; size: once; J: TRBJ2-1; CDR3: CASSRISGGGDEQFF; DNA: TGTGCCAGCAGCCGTATTAGCGGGGGAGGAGATGAGCAGTTCTTC
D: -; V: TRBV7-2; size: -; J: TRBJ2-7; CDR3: CASSPRTGLLVTEQYF; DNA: TGTGCCAGCAGCCCCCGAACAGGTCTGCTAGTTACCGAGCAGTACTTC
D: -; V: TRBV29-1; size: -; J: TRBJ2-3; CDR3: CSGATGPTDTQYF; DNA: TGCAGCGGTGCAACAGGTCCCACAGATACGCAGTATTTT
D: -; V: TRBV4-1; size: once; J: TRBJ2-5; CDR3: CASSQIVMETQYF; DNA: TGCGCCAGCAGCCAAATAGTCATGGAGACCCAGTACTTC
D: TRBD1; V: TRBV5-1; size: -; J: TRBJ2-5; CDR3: CASSGQGGDGETQYF; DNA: TGCGCCAGCAGCGGACAGGGGGGGGACGGGGAGACCCAGTACTTC
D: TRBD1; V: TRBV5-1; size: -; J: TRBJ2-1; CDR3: CASSIGTGAYNEQFF; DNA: TGCGCCAGCAGTATTGGGACAGGGGCTTACAATGAGCAGTTCTTC
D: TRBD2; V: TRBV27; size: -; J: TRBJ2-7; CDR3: CASRDFGTSGRYF; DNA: TGTGCCAGCAGGGATTTCGGGACTAGCGGGAGGTACTTC
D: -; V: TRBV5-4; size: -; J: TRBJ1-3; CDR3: CASSFIAEGHSPGNTIYF; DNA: TGTGCCAGCAGCTTCATCGCGGAGGGCCACTCCCCTGGAAACACCATATATTTT
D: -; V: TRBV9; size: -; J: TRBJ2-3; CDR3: CASSVTPLDTDTQYF; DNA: TGTGCCAGCAGCGTAACACCCCTCGACACTGATACGCAGTATTTT
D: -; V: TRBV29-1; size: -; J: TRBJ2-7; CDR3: CSARTGGRTYEQYF; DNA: TGCAGCGCCCGGACGGGCGGCCGGACTTACGAGCAGTACTTC
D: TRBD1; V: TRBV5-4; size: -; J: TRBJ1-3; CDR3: CASSIDRDSGNTIYF; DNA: TGTGCCAGCAGCATCGACAGGGACTCTGGAAACACCATATATTTT
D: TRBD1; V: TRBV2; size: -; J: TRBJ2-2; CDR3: CASSVTGVDTGELFF; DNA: TGTGCCAGCAGCGTGACAGGGGTGGACACCGGGGAGCTGTTTTTT
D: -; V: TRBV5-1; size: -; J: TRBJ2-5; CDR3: CASTFLRAETQYF; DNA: TGCGCCAGCACCTTCTTGAGGGCAGAGACCCAGTACTTC
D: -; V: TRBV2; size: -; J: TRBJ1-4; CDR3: CASIPDGVNEKLFF; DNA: TGTGCCAGCATCCCAGACGGAGTAAATGAAAAACTGTTTTTT
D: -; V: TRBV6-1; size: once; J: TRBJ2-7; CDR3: CASSERRSSYEQYF; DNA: TGTGCCAGCAGTGAACGGAGGAGCTCCTACGAGCAGTACTTC
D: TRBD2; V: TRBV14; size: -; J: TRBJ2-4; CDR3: CASSLRTLSGSEDIQYF; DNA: TGTGCCAGCAGCCTCCGGACCTTGAGCGGGAGCGAGGACATTCAGTACTTC
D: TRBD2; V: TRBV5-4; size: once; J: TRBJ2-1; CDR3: CASRPPGLAGGEEQFF; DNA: TGTGCCAGCAGGCCACCGGGACTAGCGGGAGGAGAAGAGCAGTTCTTC
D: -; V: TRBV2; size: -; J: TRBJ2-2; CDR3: CASSVVTTSGGELFF; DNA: TGTGCCAGCAGTGTGGTTACTACCTCGGGCGGGGAGCTGTTTTTT
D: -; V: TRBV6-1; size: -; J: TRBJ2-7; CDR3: CASSEGDFTSYEQYF; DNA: TGTGCCAGCAGTGAGGGGGACTTCACCTCCTACGAGCAGTACTTC
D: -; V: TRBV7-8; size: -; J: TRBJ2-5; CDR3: CASSLKLTIETQYF; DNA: TGTGCCAGCAGCTTAAAGTTGACTATTGAGACCCAGTACTTC
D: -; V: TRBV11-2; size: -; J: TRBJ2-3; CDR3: CASRQDTGDPSTDTQYF; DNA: TGTGCCAGCAGACAAGATACCGGGGATCCCAGCACAGATACGCAGTATTTT
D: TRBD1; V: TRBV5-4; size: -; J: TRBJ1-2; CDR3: CASSMTGTAYGYTF; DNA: TGTGCCAGCAGCATGACAGGGACTGCCTATGGCTACACCTTC
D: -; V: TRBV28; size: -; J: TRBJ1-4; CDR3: CASSPPTANEKLFF; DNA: TGTGCCAGCAGTCCCCCGACAGCTAATGAAAAACTGTTTTTT
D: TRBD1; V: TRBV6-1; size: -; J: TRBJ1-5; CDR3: CASRRQGGNQPQHF; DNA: TGTGCCAGCAGGCGACAGGGGGGCAATCAGCCCCAGCATTTT
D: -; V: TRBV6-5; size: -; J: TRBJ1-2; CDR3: CASRKHNANYGYTF; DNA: TGTGCCAGCAGAAAACACAACGCTAACTATGGCTACACCTTC
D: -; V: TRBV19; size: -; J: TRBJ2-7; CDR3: CASSIFGRAGGYEQYF; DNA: TGTGCCAGTAGTATCTTCGGGAGGGCAGGGGGCTACGAGCAGTACTTC
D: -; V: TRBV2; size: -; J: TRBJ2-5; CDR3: CASATPTRTQYF; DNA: TGTGCCAGCGCGACACCCACGCGGACCCAGTACTTC